The present T cell receptor (beta chain) was sequenced within a study of siplizumab effects on memory and regulatory T cells. General observations from the study: Proliferating Tregs from siplizumab cultures lacked functional confirmation of suppression. Naive T cell populations appeared to exhibit greater diversity than memory cells and appeared to be major alloresponse contributors. Alloreactive clones mapping to unstimulated subsets formed only a minor fraction.

Germline CDR1 SNHLY, CDR2 FYNNEI. The CDR3 loop spans 15 amino acids. V was shortened by 7 bases and J by 4 bases, with 19 bases between the two germline ends. Produced via immunoSEQ multiplex PCR; TCRdb's table is partial and in-frame only. Altogether about 100,000 clones are present, 94% being singletons, with the ten largest covering roughly 1.4%. Notes on this clone: Its antigen is still unknown.

This clonotype was sampled from a human donor in good health. Sample: non-Treg CD4+ T cells sorted from blood. The genes are TRBV2 and TRBJ2-5; the D gene is possibly TRBD1 (5 bases). The CDR3: CASTYGRADGETQYF. For the CDR3, the DNA is TGTGCCAGCACCTACGGCAGGGCTGATGGAGAGACCCAGTACTTC.